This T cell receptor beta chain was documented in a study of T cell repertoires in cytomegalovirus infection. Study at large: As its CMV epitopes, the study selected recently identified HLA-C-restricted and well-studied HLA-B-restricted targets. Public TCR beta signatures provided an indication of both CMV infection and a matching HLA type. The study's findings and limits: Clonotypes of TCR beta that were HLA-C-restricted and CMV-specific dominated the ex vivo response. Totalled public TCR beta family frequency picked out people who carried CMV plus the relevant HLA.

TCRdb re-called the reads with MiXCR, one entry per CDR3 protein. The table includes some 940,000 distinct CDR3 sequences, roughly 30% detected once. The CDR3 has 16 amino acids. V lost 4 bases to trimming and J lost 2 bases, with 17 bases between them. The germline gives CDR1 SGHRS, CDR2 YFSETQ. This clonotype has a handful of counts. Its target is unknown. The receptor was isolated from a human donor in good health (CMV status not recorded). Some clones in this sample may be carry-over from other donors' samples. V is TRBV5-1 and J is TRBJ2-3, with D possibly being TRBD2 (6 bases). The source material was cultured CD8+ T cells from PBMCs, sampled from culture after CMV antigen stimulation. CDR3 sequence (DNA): TGCGCCAGCAGCCAAAGGGGTTCTAGCGCCACAGATACGCAGTATTTT. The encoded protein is CASSQRGSSATDTQYF.